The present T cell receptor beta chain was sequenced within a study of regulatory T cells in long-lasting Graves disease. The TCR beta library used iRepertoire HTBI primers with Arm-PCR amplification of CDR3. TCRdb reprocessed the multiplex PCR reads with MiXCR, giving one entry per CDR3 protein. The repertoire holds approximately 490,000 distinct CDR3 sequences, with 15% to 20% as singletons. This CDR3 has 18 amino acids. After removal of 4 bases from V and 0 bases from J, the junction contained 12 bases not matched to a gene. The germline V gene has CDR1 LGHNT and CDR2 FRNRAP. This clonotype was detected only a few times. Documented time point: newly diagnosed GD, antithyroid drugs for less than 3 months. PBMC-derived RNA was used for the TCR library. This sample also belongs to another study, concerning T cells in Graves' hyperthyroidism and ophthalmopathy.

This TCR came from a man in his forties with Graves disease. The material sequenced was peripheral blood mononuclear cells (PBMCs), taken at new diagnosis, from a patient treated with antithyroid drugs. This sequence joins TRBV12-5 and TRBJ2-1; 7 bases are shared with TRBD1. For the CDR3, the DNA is TGTGCTAGTGGTTCCCCCCGCCAGGGGGTCATCTCCTACAATGAGCAGTTCTTC. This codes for CASGSPRQGVISYNEQFF.